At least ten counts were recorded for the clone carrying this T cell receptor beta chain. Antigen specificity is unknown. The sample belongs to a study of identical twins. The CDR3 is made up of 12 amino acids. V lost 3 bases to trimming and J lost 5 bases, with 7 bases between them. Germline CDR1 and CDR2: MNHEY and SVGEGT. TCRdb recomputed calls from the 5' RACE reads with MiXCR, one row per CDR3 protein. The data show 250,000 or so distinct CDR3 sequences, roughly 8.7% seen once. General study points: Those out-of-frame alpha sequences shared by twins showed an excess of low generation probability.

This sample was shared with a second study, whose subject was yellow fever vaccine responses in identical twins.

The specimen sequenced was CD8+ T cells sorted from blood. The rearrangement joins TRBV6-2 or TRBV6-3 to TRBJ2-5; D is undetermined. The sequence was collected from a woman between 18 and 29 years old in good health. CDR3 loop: CASSYPVETQYF. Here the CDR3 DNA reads TGTGCCAGCAGTTATCCAGTGGAGACCCAGTACTTC.